These 21 T cell receptor beta chains were sequenced from one sample in a study of T cell clonotyping in hematopoietic cell transplantation. Sequencing used immunoSEQ multiplex PCR; TCRdb keeps in-frame clones, though not all of them. Found here are under 9,500 clones, around 85% of them singletons; the top ten hold about 36%. The sequences come from PBMCs, collected 180 days after allogeneic stem cell transplant. All receptors come from a human patient who had an allogeneic stem cell transplant, so the T cells may come from the graft donor. The donor label of this sample is uncertain. Some clones in this sample may be carry-over from other donors' samples.

J is TRBJ2-1 and V is TRBV13; D may be TRBD2 (5 bases). Germline-derived CDR1 and CDR2 are PRHDT and FYEKMQ (reference sequence). V gave up 1 base and J gave up 8 bases, with 15 bases separating them. The CDR3 length is 15 residues. The CDR3 DNA reads TGTGCCAGCAGCTTAGCGCCAGCGGCGGTCGATGAGCAGTTCTTC. Translated, it gives CASSLAPAAVDEQFF.

This sequence joins TRBV4-1 and TRBJ1-4, with D uncertain. The CDR3 has 16 amino acids. Germline assignment: CDR1 MGHRA and CDR2 YSYEKL. V gave up 3 bases and J gave up 0 bases, with 11 bases separating them. DNA for the CDR3: TGCGCCAGCAGCCATTCCAGACTTGCAACTAATGAAAAACTGTTTTTT. It is translated as CASSHSRLATNEKLFF.

This chain uses TRBV7-2 with TRBJ1-5; D possibly corresponds to TRBD1 (6 bases). V dropped 5 bases and J dropped 6 bases, with 17 bases sitting between them. The CDR3 sequence is 15 residues long. Germline V gives CDR1 SGHTA, CDR2 FQGNSA. Written as DNA, the CDR3 is TGTGCCAGCAGCGCACAGGGTTTCGGAGCTCAGCCCCAGCATTTT. Its translation is CASSAQGFGAQPQHF.

The chain joins TRBV11-2 to TRBJ2-7; TRBD1 is a possible D gene (5 bases). Germline V lookup: CDR1 SGHAT, CDR2 FQNNGV. Trimming pared 7 bases from V and 5 bases from J, leaving 27 bases between. This CDR3 spans 17 amino acids. CDR3 DNA: TGTGCCAGCAACGACCTTGGGCAGGGTCACCTTAGGGACGAGCAGTACTTC. Residues: CASNDLGQGHLRDEQYF.

The chain carries TRBV27 and TRBJ1-1; D may be TRBD1 (6 bases). The CDR3 totals 14 residues. The V gene lost 5 bases and the J gene lost 5 bases, with 15 bases spanning the gap. Germline CDR1 and CDR2: MNHEY and SMNVEV (reference sequence). The CDR3 here is CASSLQGSWTEAFF. In nucleotides, the CDR3 is TGTGCCAGCAGTCTCCAGGGGTCTTGGACTGAAGCTTTCTTT.

This clone was observed once. V and J are TRBV2 and TRBJ2-5; tentatively, D is TRBD1 (7 bases). V was clipped by 6 bases and J by 4 bases, with 21 bases between them. Germline CDR1 and CDR2: SNHLY and FYNNEI. This CDR3 spans 16 amino acids. The CDR3 sequence: CASSAPSRGAGETQYF. The DNA for the CDR3 is TGTGCCAGCAGCGCTCCTAGCAGGGGGGCGGGAGAGACCCAGTACTTC.

The genes are TRBV2 and TRBJ2-1, with D tentatively TRBD1 (5 bases). Germline loops: CDR1 SNHLY, CDR2 FYNNEI. This CDR3 contains 13 residues. Trimming removed 8 bases at V and 2 bases at J, with 10 bases between. CDR3 nucleotide sequence: TGTGCCAGCCCGGACACAACCTACAATGAGCAGTTCTTC. Translating gives CASPDTTYNEQFF.

The CDR3 loop is CASSQASGENTGELFF. CDR3 sequence (DNA): TGTGCCAGCAGCCAAGCTAGCGGGGAGAACACCGGGGAGCTGTTTTTT. This chain connects TRBV4-2 to TRBJ2-2; TRBD2 agrees at 9 bases. Trimming at V came to 1 base and at J to 1 base, leaving 1 base not matched to a gene. The V gene's germline CDR1 is LGHNA and CDR2 YNFKEQ. This CDR3 has 16 amino acids.

This clone was seen more than once but under ten times. This chain joins TRBV19 and TRBJ2-7, with D uncertain. Trimming shortened V by 2 bases and J by 2 bases, and 10 bases separated the two germline ends. The CDR3 length is 14 residues. CDR1 is LNHDA and CDR2 is SQIVND in the germline V gene (reference sequence). The CDR3 protein is CASSIMHPTYEQYF. As DNA, the CDR3 is TGTGCCAGTAGTATAATGCATCCCACCTACGAGCAGTACTTC.

The J gene is TRBJ2-1, the V gene TRBV7-2; 13 bases match TRBD2. This CDR3 contains 17 residues. Germline CDR1 is SGHTA and CDR2 is FQGNSA. The J segment lost 7 bases and the V segment lost 1 base, leaving 7 bases of the junction unmatched. The CDR3 loop reads CASSLESTSGGLNEQFF. In DNA form, the CDR3 reads TGTGCCAGCAGCTTAGAGTCGACTAGCGGGGGGCTGAATGAGCAGTTCTTC.

This clone was counted a few times. The chain combines TRBV4-3 with TRBJ2-3; D gene uncertain. The germline CDR1 and CDR2 sequences are LGHNA and YSLEER. The length of the CDR3 is 15 residues. Trimming took off 6 bases at V and 1 base at J, with 14 bases between the two ends. CDR3 DNA sequence: TGCGCCAGCAGATCCACACTATTCCGCACAGATACGCAGTATTTT. Translation gives CASRSTLFRTDTQYF.

This chain links TRBV7-9 with TRBJ2-7; weak D call: TRBD1 (6 bases). Germline CDR1 SEHNR, CDR2 FQNEAQ (reference sequence). The CDR3 is made up of 15 amino acids. The V gene lost 4 bases and the J gene lost 0 bases, with 13 bases spanning the gap. The CDR3 protein is CASSSGTINSYEQYF. CDR3 in DNA: TGTGCCAGCAGCTCAGGGACAATTAACTCCTACGAGCAGTACTTC.

This chain links TRBV29-1 with TRBJ1-2; TRBD1 might be the D (5 bases). The CDR3 runs to 14 residues. The V end was cut by 6 bases, the J end by 2 bases, with 16 bases between. Germline lookup yields CDR1 SQVTM and CDR2 ANQGSEA. The CDR3 sequence is CSVRGVGLNYGYTF. For the CDR3, the DNA is TGCAGCGTGAGGGGAGTTGGCCTAAACTATGGCTACACCTTC.

The chain uses TRBV7-8 and TRBJ2-2; TRBD1 might be the D (6 bases). Trimming took 0 bases from V and 4 from J, leaving 12 bases between them. This CDR3 region has 16 residues. The germline CDR1 and CDR2 sequences are SGHVS and FQNEAQ. The DNA of the CDR3 is TGTGCCAGCAGCTTAGCGAGGGGGACGGCCACCGGGGAGCTGTTTTTT. Protein sequence: CASSLARGTATGELFF.

This clone was observed a single time. This rearrangement joins TRBV2 to TRBJ1-5, with a tentative D call TRBD1 (6 bases). Germline CDR1 is SNHLY and CDR2 is FYNNEI. The CDR3 length is 14 residues. V dropped 2 bases and J dropped 5 bases, with 10 bases sitting between them. CDR3 in amino acids: CASSESGEDQPQHF. The CDR3 DNA is TGTGCCAGCAGTGAATCAGGGGAAGATCAGCCCCAGCATTTT.

The chain couples TRBV28 to TRBJ1-5; D possibly corresponds to TRBD1 (5 bases). The germline gives CDR1 MDHEN, CDR2 SYDVKM. V dropped 4 bases and J dropped 2 bases, with 12 bases sitting between them. The CDR3 length is 15 residues. CDR3 nucleotide sequence: TGTGCCAGCAGTTCACGGGACTTACGCAATCAGCCCCAGCATTTT. Translating it yields CASSSRDLRNQPQHF.

The chain joins TRBV6-6 to TRBJ1-1; D not resolved. The CDR3 length is 11 residues. Germline loops: CDR1 MNHNY, CDR2 SVGAGI (reference sequence). With 5 bases removed from V and 3 bases from J, the gap between germline ends came to 4 bases. The CDR3 region has the DNA TGTGCCAGCAGTGGGTACACTGAAGCTTTCTTT. Residues: CASSGYTEAFF.

The CDR3 nucleotides read TGTGCCAGCAGCTTATTTAGGACAGAAAGGTCACCCCTCCACTTT. Its protein is CASSLFRTERSPLHF. The V call is TRBV7-2, the J call TRBJ1-6; perhaps TRBD1 as D (6 bases). The germline V and J ends were trimmed by 2 bases and 10 bases, with 15 bases remaining between them. The CDR3 is made up of 15 amino acids. Per germline, CDR1 SGHTA and CDR2 FQGNSA.

The V gene is TRBV29-1, the J gene TRBJ2-2, with D perhaps given as TRBD1 or TRBD2 (5 bases each). CDR3 size: 15 residues. V shed 3 bases and J shed 1 base, with 12 bases lying between them. Per the germline V gene, CDR1 is SQVTM and CDR2 is ANQGSEA. CDR3 sequence: CSVDSGRMNTGELFF. CDR3 nucleotides: TGCAGCGTTGACTCGGGACGGATGAACACCGGGGAGCTGTTTTTT.

V gene TRBV4-3 combines with J gene TRBJ1-2; 9 bases agree with TRBD1. J lost 8 bases, V lost 0 bases, and 7 bases had no gene match. This CDR3 comprises 15 residues. Germline V lookup: CDR1 LGHNA, CDR2 YSLEER. The CDR3 sequence: CASSQEGQGRRGYTF. The DNA for the CDR3 is TGCGCCAGCAGCCAAGAGGGACAGGGAAGACGAGGCTACACCTTC.

The chain couples TRBV7-8 to TRBJ1-5; no definite D call. The V gene's germline CDR1 is SGHVS and CDR2 FQNEAQ. The CDR3 length is 13 residues. V shed 1 base and J shed 4 bases, with 5 bases lying between them. CDR3 protein: CASSLGNNQPQHF. In nucleotides, the CDR3 is TGTGCCAGCAGCTTAGGGAATAATCAGCCCCAGCATTTT.